A single sample gave rise to the 28 T cell receptor beta chains below, sequenced in a study of blood T cell repertoires in COVID-19. The data were produced by immunoSEQ multiplex PCR, yet TCRdb's version contains in-frame clones alone and is incomplete. The sample has about 140,000 clones; about three quarters are singletons. What was sequenced was peripheral blood. All receptors come from a woman aged 45-65 years with active or convalescent COVID-19.

On this clone itself: Other DNA sequences in the sample encode the same CDR3. The rearrangement links TRBV5-6 to TRBJ1-1; tentative D call: TRBD1 (6 bases). This CDR3 contains 14 residues. V was trimmed by 4 bases and J by 1 base, leaving 11 bases between them. The V gene's germline CDR1 is SGHDT and CDR2 YYEEEE. The CDR3 here is CASSPTGGNTEAFF. CDR3 nucleotide sequence: TGTGCCAGCAGCCCGACAGGTGGGAACACTGAAGCTTTCTTT.

This chain uses TRBV2 with TRBJ1-4, with 7 bases matching TRBD1. V dropped 9 bases and J dropped 5; count of bases not matched to a gene: 6. The CDR3 extends over 13 amino acids. Germline CDR1 is SNHLY and CDR2 is FYNNEI. CDR3 coding DNA: TGTGCCAGTAGGACAGGCTCCAATGAAAAACTGTTTTTT. Its translation is CASRTGSNEKLFF.

This chain links TRBV10-3 with TRBJ1-6; 7 nucleotides agree with TRBD1. The CDR3 covers 13 residues. Germline CDR1 reads ENHRY; CDR2 reads SYGVKD. V lost 9 bases, J lost 3 bases, and 2 bases stayed unmatched. CDR3 sequence: CAIGQDYNSPLHF. The DNA for the CDR3 is TGTGCCATTGGACAGGACTATAATTCACCCCTCCACTTT.

The chain couples TRBV21-1 to TRBJ1-5. TRBV21-1 is given as a pseudogene. CDR3 length equals 21 residues. The CDR3 DNA is TGTGCCAGCAGCAACTGCCTCAACCGACAGTGGGGGGTATATAGCAATCAGCCCCAGCATTTT. This gives the protein CASSNCLNRQWGVYSNQPQHF.

This chain links TRBV4-3 with TRBJ2-2, with D possibly matching TRBD1 (5 bases). Germline CDR1 is LGHNA and CDR2 is YSLEER. Trimming removed 0 bases from V and 1 base from J, with 9 bases in between. This CDR3 is 16 amino acids long. CDR3 coding DNA: TGCGCCAGCAGCCAAGAAGTTCAGGGGAACACCGGGGAGCTGTTTTTT. This sequence encodes CASSQEVQGNTGELFF.

The genes are TRBV28 and TRBJ1-1; TRBD1 might be the D (6 bases). CDR1 MDHEN and CDR2 SYDVKM come from the germline V gene. V lost 3 bases and J lost 1, with 15 bases in between. The CDR3 extends over 16 amino acids. In DNA form, the CDR3 reads TGTGCCAGCAGTTTTTTTGGGAAAGGGGGGAACACTGAAGCTTTCTTT. It codes for CASSFFGKGGNTEAFF.

This chain links TRBV4-2 with TRBJ2-2, with 12 bases fitting TRBD2. This CDR3 has 16 residues. The V and J ends lost 6 bases and 7 bases, in that order; junction bases with no gene match: 9. The germline V gene has CDR1 LGHNA and CDR2 YNFKEQ. The CDR3: CASRSTSGSQGGELFF. CDR3 coding DNA: TGTGCCAGCAGGTCGACTAGCGGGAGTCAGGGCGGGGAGCTGTTTTTT.

This clone appeared a few times. The chain employs TRBV7-2 and TRBJ2-7, with TRBD1 as a possible D gene (5 bases). CDR1 is SGHTA and CDR2 is FQGNSA in the germline V gene. This CDR3 contains 14 residues. Trimming pared 5 bases from V and 2 bases from J, leaving 13 bases between. The CDR3 bases are TGTGCCAGCAGCCCCCACTCGACAGCCTACGAGCAGTACTTC. Protein product: CASSPHSTAYEQYF. Looking up the rest from reference TRBV7-2 and TRBJ2-7 gives the full variable domain: GAGVSQSPSNKVTEKGKDVELRCDPISGHTALYWYRQSLGQGLEFLIYFQGNSAPDKSGLPSDRFSAERTGGSVSTLTIQRTQQEDSAVYLCASSPHSTAYEQYFGPGTRLTVT.

J is TRBJ2-5 and V is TRBV7-2; 7 nucleotides agree with TRBD2. Germline V gene lookup returns CDR1 SGHTA and CDR2 FQGNSA. Germline trimming cut 1 base from V and 6 bases from J; bases unmatched to any gene: 5. The CDR3 runs 14 residues. CDR3: CASSLESGVKTQYF. CDR3 sequence (DNA): TGTGCCAGCAGCTTAGAGAGCGGGGTAAAGACCCAGTACTTC.

V is TRBV7-9 and J is TRBJ2-7, with 7 bases matching TRBD2. Looked up from germline, CDR1 is SEHNR and CDR2 is FQNEAQ (reference sequence). Trimming took 3 bases from V and 0 from J; bases not matched to a gene: 5. The CDR3 sequence is 15 residues long. In nucleotides, the CDR3 is TGTGCCAGCAGCTTGGACGCGGGGGTCTCCTACGAGCAGTACTTC. Amino acids: CASSLDAGVSYEQYF. The full variable domain, with the rest looked up from reference TRBV7-9 and TRBJ2-7, is DTGVSQNPRHKITKRGQNVTFRCDPISEHNRLYWYRQTLGQGPEFLTYFQNEAQLEKSRLLSDRFSAERPKGSFSTLEIQRTEQGDSAMYLCASSLDAGVSYEQYFGPGTRLTVT.

The chain combines TRBV9 with TRBJ2-7, with D perhaps matching TRBD1 (6 bases). Trimming took 4 bases from V and 2 from J, leaving 19 bases between them. There are 16 residues in the CDR3. Germline CDR1 is SGDLS and CDR2 is YYNGEE. For the CDR3, the DNA is TGTGCCAGCAGCCCCCGCCCGGGACACCAACCCTACGAGCAGTACTTC. It codes for CASSPRPGHQPYEQYF.

In nucleotides, the CDR3 is TGTGCCAGCAGCATACAGGATTGGGGCTACACCTTC. Translated, it gives CASSIQDWGYTF. The rearrangement links TRBV11-2 to TRBJ1-2, with a tentative D call TRBD1 (5 bases). This CDR3 region has 12 residues. The V gene lost 5 bases and the J gene lost 8 bases, with 12 bases spanning the gap. Germline V lookup: CDR1 SGHAT, CDR2 FQNNGV.

This chain connects TRBV2 to TRBJ1-2, with 7 bases matching TRBD1. J was trimmed by 1 base and V by 0 bases; bases with no gene match: 17. This CDR3 is 20 amino acids long. The germline V gene encodes CDR1 SNHLY and CDR2 FYNNEI. The CDR3 loop reads CASSEALQIGDSARNYGYTF. As DNA, the CDR3 is TGTGCCAGCAGTGAAGCGCTTCAGATTGGGGACAGTGCACGTAACTATGGCTACACCTTC.

The chain has TRBV3-1 (or the pseudogene TRBV3-2) and TRBJ2-1; 12 nucleotides agree with TRBD2. This CDR3 is built from 17 residues. V trimming: 0 bases; J trimming: 6 bases; junction bases outside the gene matches: 6. Germline CDR1 is LGHDT and CDR2 is YNNKEL (reference sequence). CDR3 sequence: CASSQDRTSGAVNEQFF. CDR3 nucleotide sequence: TGTGCCAGCAGCCAAGATAGGACTAGCGGGGCCGTCAATGAGCAGTTCTTC.

A single count supports this clone. The chain joins TRBV7-3 to TRBJ1-1; 8 nucleotides match TRBD1. CDR1 and CDR2 from the germline V gene are SGHTA and FQGTGA. The CDR3 totals 13 residues. V lost 5 bases, J lost 5 bases, and 4 bases stayed unmatched. Written as DNA, the CDR3 is TGTGCCAGCAGCATACAGGGGGATACTGAAGCTTTCTTT. Amino acids: CASSIQGDTEAFF.

This clone appeared once. The chain links TRBV19 to TRBJ1-3, with D unresolved. The CDR3 extends over 14 amino acids. V was shortened by 3 bases and J by 3 bases, with 9 bases between the two germline ends. Germline assignment: CDR1 LNHDA and CDR2 SQIVND (reference sequence). The CDR3, as DNA: TGTGCCAGTAGTATTCCCGGGTTTGGAAACACCATATATTTT. Its protein product is CASSIPGFGNTIYF.

The chain joins TRBV7-2 to TRBJ1-1, with D uncertain. The V gene's germline CDR1 is SGHTA and CDR2 FQGNSA. The CDR3 runs to 14 residues. V was pared by 4 bases and J by 0 bases, with 9 bases between. CDR3 coding DNA: TGTGCCAGCAGCTCAAGCGGGCTGAACACTGAAGCTTTCTTT. This gives the protein CASSSSGLNTEAFF.

This sequence joins TRBV27 and TRBJ2-7; D gene ambiguous. The CDR3 covers 9 residues. Trimming stripped 8 bases from V and 7 bases from J, with 6 bases between. The V gene's germline CDR1 is MNHEY and CDR2 SMNVEV (reference sequence). The CDR3 loop is CASPHEQYF. DNA of the CDR3: TGTGCCAGCCCCCATGAGCAGTACTTC.

The chain combines TRBV30 with TRBJ1-5, with D possibly being TRBD1 (6 bases). V was cut by 3 bases and J by 0 bases, with 9 bases left in between. Germline-derived CDR1 and CDR2 are GTSNPN and SVGIG (reference sequence). The CDR3 is made up of 14 amino acids. The CDR3 sequence is CAWSRTDSNQPQHF. The CDR3 coding sequence is TGTGCCTGGAGCAGGACAGATAGCAATCAGCCCCAGCATTTT.

This chain uses TRBV11-2 with TRBJ2-4; possibly TRBD2 for D (6 bases). Trimming stripped 1 base from V and 0 bases from J, with 10 bases between. CDR1 and CDR2 (germline): SGHAT, FQNNGV. The length of the CDR3 is 16 residues. The CDR3 spells CASSLGTTLAKNIQYF. The CDR3 DNA reads as TGTGCCAGCAGCTTAGGGACTACTCTAGCCAAAAACATTCAGTACTTC.

The gene calls are TRBV7-9 and TRBJ1-6; D is unresolved. The CDR3 totals 14 residues. In germline, CDR1 is SEHNR, CDR2 FQNEAQ (reference sequence). Trimming removed 1 base at V and 3 bases at J, with 4 bases between. The CDR3 loop reads CASSLDSYNSPLHF. Here the CDR3 DNA reads TGTGCCAGCAGCTTAGACAGCTATAATTCACCCCTCCACTTT. The variable domain in full, completed from reference TRBV7-9 and TRBJ1-6, reads DTGVSQNPRHKITKRGQNVTFRCDPISEHNRLYWYRQTLGQGPEFLTYFQNEAQLEKSRLLSDRFSAERPKGSFSTLEIQRTEQGDSAMYLCASSLDSYNSPLHFGNGTRLTVT.

J is TRBJ1-3 and V is TRBV28; D possibly corresponds to TRBD1 (6 bases). The CDR3 spans 13 residues. With 9 bases removed from V and 3 bases from J, the gap between germline ends came to 12 bases. CDR1 and CDR2 (germline): MDHEN, SYDVKM. The CDR3 spells CASRGGLGNTIYF. The CDR3 DNA reads TGTGCCAGTCGCGGGGGGCTTGGAAACACCATATATTTT.

This clone was seen a single time. The chain uses TRBV7-2 and TRBJ2-5, with a tentative D call TRBD2 (5 bases). Trimming left V 1 base short and J 5 bases short, with 20 bases between. The germline V gene encodes CDR1 SGHTA and CDR2 FQGNSA. The CDR3 covers 17 residues. The CDR3 coding sequence is TGTGCCAGCAGCTTAGGGAGTAGCGAGGCCAATAGGGAGACCCAGTACTTC. Translation gives CASSLGSSEANRETQYF.

The chain uses TRBV9 and TRBJ2-7; D is unclear. Trimming stripped 0 bases from V and 6 bases from J, with 13 bases between. The CDR3 spans 14 residues. CDR1 and CDR2 from the germline V gene are SGDLS and YYNGEE. The CDR3 DNA sequence: TGTGCCAGCAGCGTAGCTTCGGCTAGTAGCGAGCAGTACTTC. Translating it yields CASSVASASSEQYF.

This chain joins TRBV3-1 (or the pseudogene TRBV3-2) and TRBJ2-2, with no clear D. The CDR3 is 12 residues long. Deletions cut 5 bases from V and 5 bases from J, with 6 bases between. CDR1 and CDR2 (germline): LGHDT, YNNKEL (reference sequence). CDR3 coding DNA: TGTGCCAGCAGCATTCTAACCGGGGAGCTGTTTTTT. Encoded protein: CASSILTGELFF.

This clone is a singleton in its sample. The rearrangement uses TRBV27 and TRBJ2-3; tentative D call: TRBD1 (5 bases). The CDR3 spans 16 residues. V lost 2 bases and J lost 0, with 12 bases in between. The germline CDR1 and CDR2 sequences are MNHEY and SMNVEV (reference sequence). Here the CDR3 reads CASSLRTLSSTDTQYF. The CDR3 DNA follows: TGTGCCAGCAGTTTAAGGACACTCTCTAGCACAGATACGCAGTATTTT.

The chain is built from TRBV9 and TRBJ1-2; D might be TRBD1 (6 bases). Trimming took off 3 bases at V and 5 bases at J, with 14 bases between the two ends. Germline V gene data show CDR1 as SGDLS and CDR2 as YYNGEE. The CDR3 has 14 amino acids. The CDR3 nucleotides are TGTGCCAGCAGCGGAGGACAGACAGTTTATGGCTACACCTTC. Translated, it gives CASSGGQTVYGYTF.

This clone was counted only a few times. CDR3 residues: CASMGTGRGRGYTF. CDR3 DNA: TGTGCCAGTATGGGGACAGGGCGGGGTCGGGGCTACACCTTC. The chain links TRBV19 to TRBJ1-2, with 9 nucleotides matching TRBD1. Germline V CDR1 and CDR2: LNHDA, SQIVND (reference sequence). This CDR3 has 14 amino acids. V trimming: 7 bases; J trimming: 8 bases; junction bases outside the gene matches: 11. The whole variable domain, remainder taken from reference TRBV19 and TRBJ1-2, is DGGITQSPKYLFRKEGQNVTLSCEQNLNHDAMYWYRQDPGQGLRLIYYSQIVNDFQKGDIAEGYSVSREKKESFPLTVTSAQKNPTAFYLCASMGTGRGRGYTFGSGTRLTVV.